This TCR beta chain was identified in a study of OX40 agonist ivuxolimab in advanced cancers. Autoimmune disease history or systemic immunosuppression barred patients. Sequencing was performed with immunoSEQ multiplex PCR; in TCRdb, only in-frame clones are kept and a portion is missing. The sample has 25,000 to 30,000 clones; around four fifths are singletons. This clone has a handful of counts. The sample was CD4+ or CD8+ T cells sorted from blood, taken in a trial of the OX40 agonist ivuxolimab. This receptor was identified in an adult with an advanced solid tumor such as melanoma, head and neck, liver or kidney cancer.

The CDR3 region is CASSPRAGMNTEAFF. In DNA, the CDR3 is TGTGCCAGCAGCCCCCGGGCAGGGATGAACACTGAAGCTTTCTTT. The V gene is TRBV7-3, the J gene TRBJ1-1; D is perhaps TRBD1 (5 bases). Germline lookup yields CDR1 SGHTA and CDR2 FQGTGA. Trimming took off 5 bases at V and 0 bases at J, with 13 bases between the two ends. The CDR3 has 15 residues.